This T cell receptor (beta chain) was identified during a study of monozygotic twins with inflammatory bowel disease. Germline V gene sequence: CDR1 SGHVS, CDR2 FQNEAQ. The CDR3 runs to 15 residues. TCRdb derives one entry per CDR3 protein from the 5' RACE reads, leaving out DNA. This sample carries around 99,000 distinct CDR3 sequences, with 9.5% to 15% going to the ten biggest clones. Points from the study as a whole: Against healthy co-twins, IBD patients had lower TCRbeta diversity (measured by inverse Simpson).

Researchers collected around 2.6 ml of blood per donor. Whole blood supplied total RNA, and T cells were not sorted. Concerning this clonotype itself: Antigen: not known.

The sample comprised blood. This chain uses TRBV7-8 with TRBJ2-1. The receptor was derived from a human donor with ulcerative colitis or Crohn's disease, or a healthy co-twin of an affected twin (not recorded which). The CDR3 loop reads CASTLDQGLSNEQFF.